The 11 T cell receptor beta chains given below trace back to one sample, sequenced in a study of T-cell memory formation after mild COVID-19. TCRdb re-analysed the 5' RACE reads in MiXCR, keeping a single row per CDR3 protein. Found here are under 300,000 distinct CDR3 sequences, roughly 18% of them singletons; the top ten hold more than 20%. The sample was PBMCs or a T cell subset sorted from them (not recorded which). The receptors come from a man aged 18 to 30 who had mild COVID-19 (a few samples of this study predate the infection). Cell type and time point are not known.

J is TRBJ1-6 and V is TRBV9; D remains unclear. The CDR3 is 15 amino acids. From germline, CDR1 is SGDLS and CDR2 YYNGEE. Between the trimmed V and J ends, which lost 0 bases and 10 bases, there was a span of 14 bases. CDR3 region: CASSVDGFVPSPLHF. The CDR3 nucleotides read TGTGCCAGCAGCGTAGATGGATTCGTACCCTCACCCCTCCACTTT.

The V call is TRBV20-1, the J call TRBJ1-5, with 7 bases lining up with TRBD1. There are 13 residues in the CDR3. The J segment lost 6 bases and the V segment lost 5 bases, leaving 7 bases of the junction unmatched. Germline V gene lookup returns CDR1 DFQATT and CDR2 SNEGSKA (reference sequence). The CDR3 region has the DNA TGCAGTGCTCGCAGGGGGTCGGGTCAGCCCCAGCATTTT. Its protein is CSARRGSGQPQHF.

This clonotype was seen a handful of times. CDR3 region: CASIGTGNTEAFF. In DNA, the CDR3 is TGTGCCAGCATCGGGACAGGGAACACTGAAGCTTTCTTT. V usage is TRBV12-3 or TRBV12-4 and J usage is TRBJ1-1; TRBD1 matches 8 bases. The CDR3 totals 13 residues. The junction had 2 bases not matched to a gene; V was cut back by 7 bases and J by 1 base.

This clonotype was detected only a few times. The chain recombines TRBV7-9 with TRBJ1-2; D is perhaps TRBD1 (5 bases). This CDR3 spans 15 amino acids. Germline lookup yields CDR1 SEHNR and CDR2 FQNEAQ (reference sequence). Trimming removed 4 bases from V and 4 bases from J, with 16 bases in between. The CDR3: CASSSRDAPGYGYTF. CDR3 nucleotide sequence: TGTGCCAGCAGCTCAAGGGACGCGCCCGGCTATGGCTACACCTTC.

This clonotype occurred a few times. The chain is built from TRBV6-2 or TRBV6-3 and TRBJ1-1, with 7 bases aligning to TRBD1. V shed 0 bases and J 0 bases; nucleotides not matched to a gene: 4. Germline values: CDR1 MNHEY, CDR2 SVGEGT. This CDR3 comprises 16 residues. In DNA form, the CDR3 reads TGTGCCAGCAGTTACTCGATGACAGGGCTGAACACTGAAGCTTTCTTT. Residues: CASSYSMTGLNTEAFF.

The V call is TRBV4-1, the J call TRBJ1-2, with D possibly matching TRBD1 (5 bases). The CDR3 loop spans 13 amino acids. V gave up 4 bases and J gave up 4 bases, with 10 bases separating them. Germline values: CDR1 MGHRA, CDR2 YSYEKL. CDR3 sequence: CASSPTGTYGYTF. The CDR3 DNA sequence: TGCGCCAGCAGCCCCACCGGGACCTATGGCTACACCTTC.

The CDR3 nucleotides are TGTGCCAGCAGTAACGGACTAGCGGGGATCACAGATACGCAGTATTTT. It specifies CASSNGLAGITDTQYF. This chain connects TRBV6-5 to TRBJ2-3; 12 positions agree with TRBD2. The CDR3 consists of 16 residues. J lost 2 bases, V lost 5 bases, and 5 bases had no gene match. CDR1 and CDR2 from the germline V gene are MNHEY and SVGAGI.

There are a few counts of this clonotype. This chain links TRBV14 with TRBJ2-7; TRBD1 matches 7 bases. Unmatched junction bases numbered 14, after V lost 0 bases and J lost 6 bases. This CDR3 region has 17 residues. Germline CDR1 reads SGHDN; CDR2 reads FVKESK. CDR3 sequence: CASSQDRTGWSALEQYV. The DNA for the CDR3 is TGTGCCAGCAGCCAAGATAGGACAGGATGGTCGGCTCTCGAGCAGTACGTC.

This clonotype was seen repeatedly, ten times or more. This chain's CDR3 is CASSLGQLYNEQFF. CDR3 bases: TGTGCCAGCAGCTTAGGACAGCTATACAATGAGCAGTTCTTC. V usage is TRBV11-2 and J usage is TRBJ2-1, with a possible D match to TRBD1 (5 bases). Looked up from germline, CDR1 is SGHAT and CDR2 is FQNNGV. Between the trimmed V and J ends, which lost 1 base and 4 bases, there was a span of 8 bases. The CDR3 has 14 residues.

This clonotype was counted a few times. The V gene is TRBV15, the J gene TRBJ2-1; 11 nucleotides line up with TRBD1. From germline, CDR1 is LNHNV and CDR2 YYDKDF (reference sequence). CDR3 length: 15 amino acids. V dropped 3 bases and J dropped 6; count of bases not matched to a gene: 4. The chain's CDR3 is CATSSGTGGLNEQFF. The DNA for the CDR3 is TGTGCCACCAGCAGCGGGACAGGGGGTCTCAATGAGCAGTTCTTC.

This chain connects TRBV7-2 to TRBJ2-3; 7 positions agree with TRBD1. CDR3 size: 13 residues. Losses at the gene ends were 5 bases for V and 3 bases for J; bases not matched to a gene: 2. The V gene's germline CDR1 is SGHTA and CDR2 FQGNSA. CDR3 loop: CASSRGQTDTQYF. The CDR3 DNA reads TGTGCCAGCAGCAGGGGACAGACAGATACGCAGTATTTT. Supplemented by reference TRBV7-2 and TRBJ2-3, the full variable domain reads GAGVSQSPSNKVTEKGKDVELRCDPISGHTALYWYRQSLGQGLEFLIYFQGNSAPDKSGLPSDRFSAERTGGSVSTLTIQRTQQEDSAVYLCASSRGQTDTQYFGPGTRLTVL.